Below, one T cell receptor beta chain is given with its context. The time point here: persistent/refractory GD, antithyroid drugs over 5 years with positive TRAb. With RNA extracted from PBMCs as input, the TCR library was made. The patient group derived from an endocrinology department in Xi'an, China. This specimen belongs to a study of regulatory T cells in long-lasting Graves disease. Through Arm-PCR of CDR3 regions and iRepertoire HTBI primers, TCR beta libraries were built. One entry per CDR3 protein results from TCRdb running MiXCR on the multiplex PCR reads. The sample includes 400,000 to 500,000 distinct CDR3 sequences, roughly 23% of them seen just once. Germline values: CDR1 SGHVS, CDR2 FNYEAQ. Germline trimming cut 2 bases from V and 7 bases from J; bases unmatched to any gene: 5. CDR3 length: 14 amino acids.

The sequence came from a female donor with Graves disease. This chain uses TRBV7-6 with TRBJ2-1; 7 bases are shared with TRBD1. The input for sequencing was peripheral blood mononuclear cells (PBMCs), taken when the disease was refractory, from a patient treated with antithyroid drugs. CDR3 nucleotides: TGTGCCAGCAGCTTAACACAGGGGTTGAATGAGCAGTTCTTC. It codes for CASSLTQGLNEQFF. The full variable domain, its missing parts supplied by reference TRBV7-6 and TRBJ2-1, is GAGVSQSPRYKVTKRGQDVALRCDPISGHVSLYWYRQALGQGPEFLTYFNYEAQQDKSGLPNDRFSAERPEGSISTLTIQRTEQRDSAMYRCASSLTQGLNEQFFGPGTRLTVL.